The sequence of this T cell receptor beta chain was determined in a study of blood T cell repertoires in COVID-19 (dated by TCRdb to the early 2020s). With respect to the entire study: Collaborator samples came from the United States, Italy and Spain and covered acute and convalescent phases of COVID-19. The prospective study material was composed of cDNA or gDNA derived from T cells, B-cell-depleted T cells, or PBMCs. The dataset comprised deeply sampled blood TCRbeta repertoires from subjects exposed to, actively infected with, or recovered from COVID-19. The repertoires were released in a freely available public database meant as a resource for research on the immune response to SARS-CoV-2. Samples were obtained from the ongoing ImmuneRACE study (first 160 participants) and from some 1,200 subjects provided by 6 global collaborators. The sample metadata nearly always contained a de-identified subject ID, COVID-19 status, age in years and sex. Where available, HLA class I and class II types were obtained from metadata supplied by the sample provider rather than from assay-based typing.

The germline V gene (reference sequence) supplies CDR1 GTSNPN and CDR2 SVGIG. The CDR3 sequence holds 14 residues, the cysteine and phenylalanine included. Solely the CDR3 DNA is kept, with 42 bases framed from the first base. V drops 5 bases and J drops 10 bases, leaving 21 bases in between. Overall results and qualifications from the work: How much clinical and demographic metadata was included differed by source and by participant, and the metadata was provided uncurated.

Participants in the prospective study were enrolled through a virtual design, were aged roughly 18 to 90 years, and lived in approximately 24 United States geographic areas. To assign participants to cohorts, the prospective study relied on clinical history that participants themselves reported in a screening survey and a study questionnaire. In the prospective study, mobile phlebotomists collected whole blood, serum and a nasopharyngeal or oropharyngeal swab from each participant. Over a roughly 2-month period, participants in the prospective study had the option of providing additional blood draws and questionnaires. Before DNA extraction, blood samples from the prospective study were shipped at room temperature or frozen. On this clone itself: Its specific antigen is unknown. The input lacks base qualities; no much larger clone sits a single base away.

TCRbeta CDR3 regions were amplified from genomic DNA by means of the immunoSEQ Assay, a bias-controlled multiplex PCR. The published analysis was carried out like this. The number of nucleated cells in each sample was estimated from the amplification of reference gene primers within the assay. Sequence reads were collapsed and filtered to measure the absolute abundance of every unique TCRbeta CDR3 rearrangement. For each sample, productive Simpson clonality was calculated as the square root of Simpson's diversity index over productive rearrangements. In TCRdb, the immuneACCESS table is reduced to in-frame sequences with V and J assigned. These tables do not hold every clone; where another copy was compared, an unresolved V gene accounts for under half, and the others remain unexplained. V and J calls plus clone size are reproduced from that table; the DNA served to infer D and trimming. For this sample there are around 190,000 clones; more than 75% appear just once. The ten biggest clones cover around 5% of the sample.

Sequenced: PBMCs or T cells enriched from blood (not recorded which). This sequence was found in a man in his forties or fifties with acute COVID-19. This chain is built from TRBV30 and TRBJ2-1; a tentative D match to TRBD2 spans 7 bases. The CDR3 here reads CAWFAGAGVTEQFF. The nucleotide sequence reads TGTGCCTGGTTCGCGGGGGCGGGAGTGACGGAGCAGTTCTTC.